This TCR beta chain is drawn from a study of blood T cell repertoires in COVID-19. In the original analysis: Counts of nucleated cells, estimated from reference gene primer amplification, were obtained. Profiling relied on immunoSEQ multiplex PCR, and the TCRdb table lists in-frame clones only, not all of them. V and J calls and clone size follow that table, whereas D and trimming were derived from the DNA. The profile covers tens of thousands of clones, with around 83% appearing a single time and around 5.7% taken by the ten largest. Germline V gives CDR1 LGHDT, CDR2 YNNKEL (reference sequence). Trimming took 0 bases from V and 3 from J, leaving 14 bases between them. The CDR3 is 16 residues long.

The clonotype was recovered from an elderly woman with acute or convalescent COVID-19. This chain uses TRBV3-1 (or the pseudogene TRBV3-2) with TRBJ1-2; D might be TRBD1 (5 bases). Input material: peripheral blood. The DNA for the CDR3 is TGTGCCAGCAGCCAAGATCTTCGTGGGACTGACTATGGCTACACCTTC. Translation gives CASSQDLRGTDYGYTF.